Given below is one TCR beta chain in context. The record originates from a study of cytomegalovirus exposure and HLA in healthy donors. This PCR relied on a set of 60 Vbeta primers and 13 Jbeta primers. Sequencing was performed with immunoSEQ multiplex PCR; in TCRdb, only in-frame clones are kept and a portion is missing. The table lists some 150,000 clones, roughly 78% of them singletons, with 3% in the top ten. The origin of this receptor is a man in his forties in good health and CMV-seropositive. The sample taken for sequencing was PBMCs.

CDR3 amino acids: CASSDWDTPDSGANVLTF. CDR3 bases: TGTGCCAGCAGTGATTGGGACACTCCCGACTCTGGGGCCAACGTCCTGACTTTC. The chain employs TRBV25-1 and TRBJ2-6, with D possibly TRBD1 on 6 matching bases. The CDR3 loop spans 18 amino acids. Germline lookup yields CDR1 MGHDK and CDR2 SYGVNS. Trimming left V 3 bases short and J 0 bases short, with 15 bases between.